This paragraph covers one T cell receptor beta chain sequence. The source of the sample is a study of blood T cells in healthy people across ages. It was with a sample-barcoded 5' primer and a J-beta primer mix that a second PCR of about 6 to 12 cycles was run. In TCRdb, the 5' RACE reads were re-called with MiXCR into one record per CDR3 protein. The sample includes about 500,000 distinct CDR3 sequences, under 30% of them seen just once. The CDR3 runs 15 residues. After removal of 0 bases from V and 8 bases from J, the junction contained 8 bases not matched to a gene. Looked up from germline, CDR1 is MNHEY and CDR2 is SVGAGI. A further study also used this sample, focusing on T cells of mothers and their children. From that paper: Thymic selection molds TCR recombination products alike in related and unrelated pairs. Across the analysis, no persistent microchimeric T cell clones were detected.

V gene TRBV6-5 combines with J gene TRBJ1-2, with TRBD1 identical over 8 bases. Sequencing was done on a sample of blood. The receptor's source is a boy aged 5-17 years in good health. The CDR3 region has the DNA TGTGCCAGCAGTTACTCGCCCAGGGGGCAATCCGGCTACACCTTC. The encoded protein is CASSYSPRGQSGYTF.